One and the same sample provided the 3 T cell receptor beta chains below, sequenced in a study of beta chain features in type 1 diabetes. Study outcomes and limitations: Type 1 diabetes patients had TCRB CDR3s that were shorter (moderately but significantly so) in all four CD4+ subsets.

Reverse transcription of all isolated RNA meant that expressed TCRB transcripts were sequenced. This table comes from immunoSEQ multiplex PCR, and its TCRdb copy is limited to in-frame clones, with some not included. The sample lists about 180,000 clones; 6.5% to 9.5% were seen once. No antigen is known for these receptors. Sequenced input: central memory CD4+ T cells from blood. The receptors stem from a woman in her thirties or forties with type 1 diabetes.

This clone was observed many times. V usage is TRBV5-1 and J usage is TRBJ2-2, with D perhaps matching TRBD2 (5 bases). This CDR3 has 15 residues. CDR1 and CDR2 from the germline V gene are SGHRS and YFSETQ. The V gene lost 7 bases and the J gene lost 4 bases, with 17 bases spanning the gap. DNA of the CDR3: TGCGCCAGCCTCCGGGGAGATCGTGGCACCGGGGAGCTGTTTTTT. This encodes CASLRGDRGTGELFF. The full variable domain, rest sourced from reference TRBV5-1 and TRBJ2-2, is KAGVTQTPRYLIKTRGQQVTLSCSPISGHRSVSWYQQTPGQGLQFLFEYFSETQRNKGNFPGRFSGRQFSNSRSEMNVSTLELGDSALYLCASLRGDRGTGELFFGEGSRLTVL.

This clone was seen a few times. The chain is built from TRBV6-5 and TRBJ1-1, with a possible D match to TRBD1 (6 bases). Trimming pared 5 bases from V and 3 bases from J, leaving 16 bases between. This CDR3 has 15 amino acids. The germline CDR1 and CDR2 sequences are MNHEY and SVGAGI. The CDR3 coding sequence is TGTGCCAGCAGTCTACCAGGGGCGGGCGACACTGAAGCTTTCTTT. Residues: CASSLPGAGDTEAFF.

The gene calls are TRBV6-1 and TRBJ2-7, with 7 bases lining up with TRBD2. Germline V CDR1 and CDR2: MNHNS, SASEGT. The ends lost 4 bases at V and 0 bases at J; junction bases unmatched: 9. The CDR3 has 16 residues. CDR3 loop: CASSGLGLGFSYEQYF. The CDR3 region has the DNA TGTGCCAGCAGTGGCCTCGGACTAGGCTTCTCCTACGAGCAGTACTTC.